Here is one T cell receptor (beta chain) with its context. Germline lookup yields CDR1 SGHTA and CDR2 FQGNSA. This CDR3 spans 15 amino acids. V shed 3 bases, J shed 4 bases, and the junction held 5 bases outside the gene matches. The entry originates in a study of blood T cell repertoires in COVID-19. As for the study in general: Material from acute and convalescent COVID-19 was sourced from the United States, Italy and Spain. T cells, B-cell-depleted T cells, or PBMCs supplied cDNA or gDNA.

The authors' processing: Amplification of reference gene primers provided the estimated nucleated cell counts. Data came from immunoSEQ multiplex PCR; TCRdb stores just in-frame clones and leaves some out. V, J and clone size are taken as reported in that table, and D and trimming were inferred from the DNA itself. Of under 85,000 clones in the sample, about 81% were seen once. J is TRBJ1-5 and V is TRBV7-2, with 8 bases lining up with TRBD1. The sequencing input was peripheral blood. The sequence was collected from a man older than 75 with acute or convalescent COVID-19. The CDR3 is CASSLSGGGNQPQHF. CDR3 coding DNA: TGTGCCAGCAGCTTGTCAGGGGGCGGGAATCAGCCCCAGCATTTT.